Listed below are T cell receptor beta chains from one sample, sequenced in a study of beta chain features in type 1 diabetes. Assay: immunoSEQ multiplex PCR; the TCRdb copy retains only in-frame clones and omits some. The sample lists under 300,000 clones, roughly 11% occurring once. What was sequenced was naive CD4+ T cells from blood. Source of these receptors: a man aged 25 to 40 with type 1 diabetes. Both conserved end residues are part of each CDR3. Fields, in order: J gene, V gene, clone size, CDR3 protein. A clone size is listed for some rows: how often the clone was seen (once, few, many), or a class if it is expanded.

j_gene: TRBJ2-7
v_gene: TRBV5-1
abundance: few
CDR3aa: CASSPRTGSYEQYF

j_gene: TRBJ1-1
v_gene: TRBV11-2
abundance: few
CDR3aa: CASSLGVRTEAFF

j_gene: TRBJ2-7
v_gene: TRBV19
abundance: few
CDR3aa: CASSILAGGYEQYF

j_gene: TRBJ2-4
v_gene: TRBV23-1
abundance: NA
CDR3aa: CASSRRASAKNIQYF

j_gene: TRBJ2-5
v_gene: TRBV2
abundance: NA
CDR3aa: CASRQGRETQYF

j_gene: TRBJ1-3
v_gene: TRBV29-1
abundance: NA
CDR3aa: CSVGLTVGSGNTIYF

j_gene: TRBJ1-1
v_gene: TRBV6-5
abundance: NA
CDR3aa: CASSAMDRDEAFF

j_gene: TRBJ1-1
v_gene: TRBV9
abundance: NA
CDR3aa: CASSVAPSGGGTEAFF

j_gene: TRBJ1-2
v_gene: TRBV4-3
abundance: NA
CDR3aa: CASSQGPSFRDRDLGYGYTF

j_gene: TRBJ2-3
v_gene: TRBV6-1
abundance: few
CDR3aa: CASRVSGGADTQYF

j_gene: TRBJ2-7
v_gene: TRBV7-9
abundance: few
CDR3aa: CASSSRTGPYEQYF

j_gene: TRBJ1-2
v_gene: TRBV2
abundance: few
CDR3aa: CASSDTGDGYTF

j_gene: TRBJ1-4
v_gene: TRBV30
abundance: NA
CDR3aa: CAWNLSGDDEKLFF

j_gene: TRBJ2-1
v_gene: TRBV4-2
abundance: NA
CDR3aa: CASSQVGQGDYNEQFF

j_gene: TRBJ2-3
v_gene: TRBV11-1
abundance: few
CDR3aa: CASMTSGGTDTQYF

j_gene: TRBJ2-7
v_gene: TRBV13
abundance: NA
CDR3aa: CASSLRLATYEQYF

j_gene: TRBJ2-3
v_gene: TRBV29-1
abundance: NA
CDR3aa: CSVVAGGADTQYF

j_gene: TRBJ1-1
v_gene: TRBV7-8
abundance: NA
CDR3aa: CASSLVDRGNTEAFF

j_gene: TRBJ2-7
v_gene: TRBV2
abundance: few
CDR3aa: CASRVTGSYEQYF

j_gene: TRBJ2-5
v_gene: TRBV6-1
abundance: few
CDR3aa: CASSEGRGLKTQYF

j_gene: TRBJ2-7
v_gene: TRBV2
abundance: few
CDR3aa: CASTSQAGAAYEQYF

j_gene: TRBJ1-6
v_gene: TRBV7-9
abundance: few
CDR3aa: CASSFGESPLHF

j_gene: TRBJ2-2
v_gene: TRBV4-3
abundance: few
CDR3aa: CASSQGGPGALNTGELFF

j_gene: TRBJ1-1
v_gene: TRBV5-1
abundance: few
CDR3aa: CASSLRAAGGTEAFF

j_gene: TRBJ2-6
v_gene: TRBV27
abundance: NA
CDR3aa: CASSLVPAGANVLTF

j_gene: TRBJ2-1
v_gene: TRBV10-3
abundance: few
CDR3aa: CAISATGDREQFF

j_gene: TRBJ2-1
v_gene: TRBV5-1
abundance: NA
CDR3aa: CASSLTSREQFF

j_gene: TRBJ1-2
v_gene: TRBV5-1
abundance: NA
CDR3aa: CASSWDSDYGYTF

j_gene: TRBJ2-4
v_gene: TRBV5-4
abundance: NA
CDR3aa: CASRRGVASPGKNIQYF

j_gene: TRBJ2-3
v_gene: TRBV5-1
abundance: NA
CDR3aa: CASSSRKGSDTDTQYF

j_gene: TRBJ1-2
v_gene: TRBV28
abundance: NA
CDR3aa: CASSSGTGDYGYTF

j_gene: TRBJ2-5
v_gene: TRBV4-1
abundance: few
CDR3aa: CASSHTGGVETQYF

j_gene: TRBJ2-7
v_gene: TRBV18
abundance: few
CDR3aa: CASSPGASSYEQYF

j_gene: TRBJ2-5
v_gene: TRBV5-1
abundance: few
CDR3aa: CASSLEAGQETQYF

j_gene: TRBJ1-2
v_gene: TRBV9
abundance: few
CDR3aa: CASSVGPDSVYYGYTF

j_gene: TRBJ2-1
v_gene: TRBV5-1
abundance: NA
CDR3aa: CASSLVAPNEQFF

j_gene: TRBJ2-2
v_gene: TRBV6-5
abundance: few
CDR3aa: CATFPGQATGELFF

j_gene: TRBJ1-2
v_gene: TRBV2
abundance: NA
CDR3aa: CASSQLTGYYGYTF

j_gene: TRBJ2-3
v_gene: TRBV2
abundance: few
CDR3aa: CASSPLQRGGPDTQYF

j_gene: TRBJ2-1
v_gene: TRBV29-1
abundance: few
CDR3aa: CSVEGHSPSRDEQFF

j_gene: TRBJ2-3
v_gene: TRBV9
abundance: NA
CDR3aa: CASSAGQDRDTQYF

j_gene: TRBJ2-3
v_gene: TRBV28
abundance: NA
CDR3aa: CASSRDSGEASTDTQYF

j_gene: TRBJ1-1
v_gene: TRBV11-2
abundance: few
CDR3aa: CASSFMQENTEAFF

j_gene: TRBJ2-3
v_gene: TRBV18
abundance: few
CDR3aa: CASSPLGRTDTQYF

j_gene: TRBJ2-6
v_gene: TRBV6-5
abundance: NA
CDR3aa: CASRLASGANVLTF

j_gene: TRBJ2-5
v_gene: TRBV29-1
abundance: many
CDR3aa: CSPTGTGEETQYF

j_gene: TRBJ1-6
v_gene: TRBV25-1
abundance: few
CDR3aa: CASSAGLFNSPLHF

j_gene: TRBJ2-3
v_gene: TRBV5-1
abundance: NA
CDR3aa: CASSRGYLGDTQYF

j_gene: TRBJ2-5
v_gene: TRBV2
abundance: few
CDR3aa: CASSVPGGQETQYF